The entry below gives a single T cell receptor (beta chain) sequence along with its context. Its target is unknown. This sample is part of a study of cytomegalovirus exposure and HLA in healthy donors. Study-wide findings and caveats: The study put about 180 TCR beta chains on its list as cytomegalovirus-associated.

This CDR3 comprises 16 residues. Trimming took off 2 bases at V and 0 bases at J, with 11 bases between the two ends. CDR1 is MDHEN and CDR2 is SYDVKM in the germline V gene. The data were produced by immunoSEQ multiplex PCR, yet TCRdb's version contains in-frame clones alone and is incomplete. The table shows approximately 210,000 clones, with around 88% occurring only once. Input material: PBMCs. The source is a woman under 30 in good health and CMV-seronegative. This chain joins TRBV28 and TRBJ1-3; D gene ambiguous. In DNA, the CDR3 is TGTGCCAGCAGTTTAAACCCAGTCAGCTCTGGAAACACCATATATTTT. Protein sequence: CASSLNPVSSGNTIYF. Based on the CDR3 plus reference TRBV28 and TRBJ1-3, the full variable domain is DVKVTQSSRYLVKRTGEKVFLECVQDMDHENMFWYRQDPGLGLRLIYFSYDVKMKEKGDIPEGYSVSREKKERFSLILESASTNQTSMYLCASSLNPVSSGNTIYFGEGSWLTVV.